The 23 T cell receptor beta chains given below trace back to one sample, sequenced in a study of graft-versus-host responses after intestinal transplantation. Using immunoSEQ multiplex PCR, the repertoire was profiled, and TCRdb retains in-frame clones only, with some absent. The sample shows approximately 88,000 clones, about 94% of them seen only once. Their cognate antigens are unknown. The sample consisted of unstimulated CD4+ T cells sorted from spleen or lymph node cells, taken before transplant. These receptors were taken from a human donor who was the organ donor for an intestinal transplant.

V and J are TRBV28 and TRBJ1-1, with D unclear. Germline assignment: CDR1 MDHEN and CDR2 SYDVKM. The CDR3 loop spans 13 amino acids. The V and J ends lost 8 bases and 0 bases respectively, with 10 bases between them. This CDR3 is CASFGRMNTEAFF. The CDR3 DNA reads as TGTGCCAGCTTCGGTCGGATGAACACTGAAGCTTTCTTT.

The genes are TRBV15 and TRBJ2-1; TRBD2 matches at 9 bases. Germline assignment: CDR1 LNHNV and CDR2 YYDKDF (reference sequence). CDR3 size: 15 residues. V lost 9 bases and J lost 2; bases outside the gene matches: 8. CDR3 DNA sequence: TGTGCCACTGACAAATTAGCGGGGGCCTACAATGAGCAGTTCTTC. Its protein is CATDKLAGAYNEQFF. Using reference TRBV15 and TRBJ2-1 for the parts outside the CDR3, the full variable domain is DAMVIQNPRYQVTQFGKPVTLSCSQTLNHNVMYWYQQKSSQAPKLLFHYYDKDFNNEADTPDNFQSRRPNTSFCFLDIRSPGLGDTAMYLCATDKLAGAYNEQFFGPGTRLTVL.

This rearrangement joins TRBV11-3 to TRBJ1-6; possibly TRBD1 for D (6 bases). Trimming took off 5 bases at V and 3 bases at J, with 11 bases between the two ends. Germline lookup yields CDR1 SGHNT and CDR2 YENEEA. This CDR3 has 15 amino acids. CDR3 amino acids: CASSLQGNYNSPLHF. Here the CDR3 DNA reads TGTGCCAGCAGCCTACAGGGAAACTATAATTCACCCCTCCACTTT. The full variable domain, rest sourced from reference TRBV11-3 and TRBJ1-6, is EAGVVQSPRYKIIEKKQPVAFWCNPISGHNTLYWYLQNLGQGPELLIRYENEEAVDDSQLPKDRFSAERLKGVDSTLKIQPAELGDSAVYLCASSLQGNYNSPLHFGNGTRLTVT.

The genes are TRBV29-1 and TRBJ1-4; TRBD1 agrees at 7 bases. The CDR3 totals 12 residues. Germline CDR1 reads SQVTM; CDR2 reads ANQGSEA. V was pared by 7 bases and J by 6 bases, with 5 bases of the junction left unmatched. The DNA for the CDR3 is TGCAGCGCCAGGGGGTCGTATGAAAAACTGTTTTTT. Translation gives CSARGSYEKLFF.

This chain joins TRBV6-5 and TRBJ1-3; D gene unclear. V lost 7 bases and J 3 bases, leaving 1 base between the germline ends. This CDR3 is 10 amino acids long. Germline-derived CDR1 and CDR2 are MNHEY and SVGAGI. In DNA, the CDR3 is TGTGCCAGCATTGGAAACACCATATATTTT. It specifies CASIGNTIYF.

The chain recombines TRBV5-4 with TRBJ1-1, with D perhaps TRBD1 (5 bases). The CDR3 is 19 residues long. Trimming removed 1 base from V and 0 bases from J, with 22 bases in between. The germline V gene encodes CDR1 SGHNT and CDR2 YYREEE (reference sequence). The CDR3 reads CASSLRRQSSNFMNTEAFF. CDR3 nucleotides: TGTGCCAGCAGCTTGCGGCGACAGAGTAGCAATTTTATGAACACTGAAGCTTTCTTT.

The genes are TRBV6-1 and TRBJ1-1; no firm D call. The V and J ends lost 3 bases and 1 base respectively, with 6 bases between them. Germline V lookup: CDR1 MNHNS, CDR2 SASEGT. The CDR3 is made up of 13 amino acids. The chain's CDR3 is CASSEGSNTEAFF. The DNA of the CDR3 is TGTGCCAGCAGTGAGGGCTCGAACACTGAAGCTTTCTTT.

V usage is TRBV5-1 and J usage is TRBJ2-2; the match to TRBD1 covers 8 bases. The V segment lost 1 base and the J segment 5 bases; nucleotides outside the gene matches: 1. Germline-derived CDR1 and CDR2 are SGHRS and YFSETQ. The CDR3 totals 14 residues. The CDR3 region is CASSLTGGTGELFF. The CDR3 nucleotides read TGCGCCAGCAGCTTGACAGGGGGTACCGGGGAGCTGTTTTTT.

The chain carries TRBV5-4 and TRBJ1-2; 11 bases match TRBD1. CDR1 SGHNT and CDR2 YYREEE come from the germline V gene (reference sequence). The V segment lost 9 bases and the J segment 8 bases; nucleotides outside the gene matches: 12. This CDR3 region has 14 residues. DNA of the CDR3: TGTGCCACCCCTTTGGGACAGGGGGTACCAGGCTACACCTTC. Protein product: CATPLGQGVPGYTF.

This clone was detected only once. The V call is TRBV5-1, the J call TRBJ1-2, with D tentatively TRBD1 (5 bases). From germline, CDR1 is SGHRS and CDR2 YFSETQ. Between the trimmed V and J ends, which lost 0 bases and 6 bases, there was a span of 12 bases. The CDR3 covers 14 residues. The CDR3 region has the DNA TGCGCCAGCAGCTTGGCGGGAGGAGGGGATGGCTACACCTTC. This sequence encodes CASSLAGGGDGYTF.

J is TRBJ1-1 and V is TRBV18; perhaps TRBD1 as D (6 bases). Trimming removed 0 bases at V and 3 bases at J, with 14 bases between. This CDR3 has 16 amino acids. Germline V lookup: CDR1 KGHSH, CDR2 LQKENI. The CDR3 here is CASSPPVQGGDTEAFF. The CDR3, as DNA: TGTGCCAGCTCACCACCGGTACAGGGCGGGGACACTGAAGCTTTCTTT.

The rearrangement uses TRBV28 and TRBJ2-5; the D gene could be TRBD1 or TRBD2 (6 bases each). Trimming removed 7 bases from V and 2 bases from J, with 17 bases in between. The CDR3 loop spans 15 amino acids. In germline, CDR1 is MDHEN, CDR2 SYDVKM. The CDR3 DNA reads as TGTGCCAGCACTTGGGGGGCTAAGGGGCAAGAGACCCAGTACTTC. Translation gives CASTWGAKGQETQYF.

V is TRBV6-5 and J is TRBJ2-5; D may be TRBD1 (6 bases). V lost 6 bases and J lost 3, with 11 bases in between. This CDR3 contains 13 residues. CDR1 MNHEY and CDR2 SVGAGI come from the germline V gene. The DNA of the CDR3 is TGTGCCAGCAGCCAGGGGCGCAAAGAGACCCAGTACTTC. Translation gives CASSQGRKETQYF.

The chain combines TRBV28 with TRBJ1-1; D remains unclear. From germline, CDR1 is MDHEN and CDR2 SYDVKM. The CDR3 runs to 11 residues. Trimming removed 6 bases at V and 6 bases at J, with 8 bases between. In DNA form, the CDR3 reads TGTGCCAGCAGCCGACAAGCTGAAGCTTTCTTT. Translation gives CASSRQAEAFF.

The chain is built from TRBV7-9 and TRBJ1-5; D is undetermined. The CDR3 contains 14 residues. The ends were cut back, 1 base at V and 3 bases at J, with 7 bases in the middle. In germline, CDR1 is SEHNR, CDR2 FQNEAQ (reference sequence). This CDR3 reads CASSLGNNNQPQHF. CDR3 nucleotide sequence: TGTGCCAGCAGCTTAGGAAATAACAATCAGCCCCAGCATTTT.

This chain links TRBV12-5 with TRBJ2-1; possibly TRBD1 for D (6 bases). This CDR3 has 13 amino acids. Trimming removed 6 bases at V and 5 bases at J, with 11 bases between. From germline, CDR1 is LGHNT and CDR2 FRNRAP. CDR3 DNA: TGTGCTAGTGGCCTTTCAGGGGACAATGAGCAGTTCTTC. Protein product: CASGLSGDNEQFF.

The chain couples TRBV6-1 to TRBJ2-5; 13 bases are shared with TRBD2. In germline, CDR1 is MNHNS, CDR2 SASEGT. Unmatched junction bases numbered 0, after V lost 4 bases and J lost 1 base. CDR3 length equals 15 residues. The CDR3 nucleotides are TGTGCCAGCAGTGGACTAGCGGGGGGCCAAGAGACCCAGTACTTC. It is translated as CASSGLAGGQETQYF.

The V gene is TRBV2, the J gene TRBJ2-3, with D unresolved. The CDR3 is 12 amino acids. Germline values: CDR1 SNHLY, CDR2 FYNNEI. Between the trimmed V and J ends, which lost 8 bases and 0 bases, there was a span of 6 bases. The CDR3 loop reads CASSLSTDTQYF. The CDR3 DNA follows: TGTGCCAGCTCCTTAAGCACAGATACGCAGTATTTT.

In this sample, this clone turned up a few times. The chain couples TRBV28 to TRBJ1-2, with no clear D. This CDR3 contains 11 residues. The V and J ends lost 3 bases and 1 base respectively, with 0 bases between them. CDR1 is MDHEN, CDR2 SYDVKM, per germline. The CDR3 DNA reads as TGTGCCAGCAGTTTTAACTATGGCTACACCTTC. Amino acid sequence: CASSFNYGYTF.

V usage is TRBV7-9 and J usage is TRBJ2-7; no firm D call. Germline CDR1 SEHNR, CDR2 FQNEAQ (reference sequence). Trimming left V 5 bases short and J 5 bases short, with 10 bases between. The CDR3 consists of 12 residues. In DNA form, the CDR3 reads TGTGCCAGCAGCCCCCCAGAGGACGAGCAGTACTTC. It translates to CASSPPEDEQYF.

This clone showed up just once. The chain has TRBV7-9 and TRBJ2-7, with D perhaps assigned TRBD1 or TRBD2 (5 bases each). CDR1 is SEHNR and CDR2 is FQNEAQ in the germline V gene (reference sequence). The V end was cut by 4 bases, the J end by 5 bases, with 15 bases between. There are 14 residues in the CDR3. The CDR3 sequence is CASSSGTPRDEQYF. The CDR3 DNA follows: TGTGCCAGCAGCTCCGGGACGCCGCGGGACGAGCAGTACTTC.

This clone has only one observation. The chain couples TRBV19 to TRBJ2-3, with D perhaps being TRBD1 or TRBD2 (5 bases each). CDR1 and CDR2 (germline): LNHDA, SQIVND (reference sequence). The V and J ends lost 7 bases and 3 bases respectively, with 11 bases between them. The CDR3 sequence is 13 residues long. The DNA of the CDR3 is TGTGCCAGTAACCAGGGAGCTACAGATACGCAGTATTTT. It is translated as CASNQGATDTQYF.

The V gene is TRBV5-6, the J gene TRBJ2-5, with D tentatively TRBD1 (6 bases). CDR1 is SGHDT, CDR2 YYEEEE, per germline. Trimming cost V 4 bases and J 4 bases, with 11 bases left between them. The CDR3 has 13 residues. Written as DNA, the CDR3 is TGTGCCAGCAGCCTTGGACAGTTAGAGACCCAGTACTTC. It specifies CASSLGQLETQYF. The whole variable domain, remainder taken from reference TRBV5-6 and TRBJ2-5, is DAGVTQSPTHLIKTRGQQVTLRCSPKSGHDTVSWYQQALGQGPQFIFQYYEEEERQRGNFPDRFSGHQFPNYSSELNVNALLLGDSALYLCASSLGQLETQYFGPGTRLLVL.